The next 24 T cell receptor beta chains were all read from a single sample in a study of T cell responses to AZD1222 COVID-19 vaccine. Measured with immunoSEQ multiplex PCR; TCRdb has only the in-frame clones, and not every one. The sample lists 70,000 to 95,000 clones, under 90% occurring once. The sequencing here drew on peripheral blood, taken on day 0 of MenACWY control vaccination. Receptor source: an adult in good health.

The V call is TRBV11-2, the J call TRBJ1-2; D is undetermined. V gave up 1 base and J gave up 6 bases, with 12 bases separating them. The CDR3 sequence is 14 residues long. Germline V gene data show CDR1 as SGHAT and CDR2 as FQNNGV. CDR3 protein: CASSLVGLQHGYTF. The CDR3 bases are TGTGCCAGCAGCTTAGTAGGGTTACAACATGGCTACACCTTC.

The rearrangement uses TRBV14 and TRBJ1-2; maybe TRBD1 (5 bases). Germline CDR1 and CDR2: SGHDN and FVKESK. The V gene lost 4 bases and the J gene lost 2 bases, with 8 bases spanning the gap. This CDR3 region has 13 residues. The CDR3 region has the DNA TGTGCCAGCAGCCGGGGCAGGAACTATGGCTACACCTTC. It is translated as CASSRGRNYGYTF.

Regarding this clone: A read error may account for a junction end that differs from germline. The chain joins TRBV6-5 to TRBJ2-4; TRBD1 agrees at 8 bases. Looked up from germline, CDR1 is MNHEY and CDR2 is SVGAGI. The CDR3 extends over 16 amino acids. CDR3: CASSHSDRGSKNIQYF. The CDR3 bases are TGTGCCAGCAGTCACTCCGACAGGGGAAGCAAAAACATTCAGTACTTC.

The CDR3 region is CASSGFRSSYNEQFF. CDR3 coding DNA: TGTGCCAGCAGCGGGTTTAGGAGCTCCTACAATGAGCAGTTCTTC. This sequence joins TRBV7-8 and TRBJ2-1, with D uncertain. Per the germline V gene, CDR1 is SGHVS and CDR2 is FQNEAQ. V lost 5 bases, J lost 0 bases, and 11 bases lay in between. The CDR3 totals 15 residues.

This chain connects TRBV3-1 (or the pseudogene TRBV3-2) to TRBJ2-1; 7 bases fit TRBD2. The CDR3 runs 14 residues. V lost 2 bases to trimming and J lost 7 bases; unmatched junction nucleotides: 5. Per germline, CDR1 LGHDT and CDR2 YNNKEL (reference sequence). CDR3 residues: CASSQKLAQNEQFF. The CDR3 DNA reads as TGTGCCAGCAGCCAAAAACTAGCGCAAAATGAGCAGTTCTTC.

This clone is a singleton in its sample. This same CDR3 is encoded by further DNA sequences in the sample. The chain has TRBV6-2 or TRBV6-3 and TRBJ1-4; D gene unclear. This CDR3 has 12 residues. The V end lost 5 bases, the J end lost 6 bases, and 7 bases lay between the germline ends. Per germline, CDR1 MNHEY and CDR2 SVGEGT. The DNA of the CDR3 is TGTGCCAGCAGTCCCTCAGATGAAAAACTGTTTTTT. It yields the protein CASSPSDEKLFF.

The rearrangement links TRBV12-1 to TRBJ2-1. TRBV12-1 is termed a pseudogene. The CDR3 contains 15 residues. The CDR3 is CASSSHPTMGDEQFF. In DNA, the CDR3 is TGTGCCAGCAGCTCCCATCCGACCATGGGGGATGAGCAGTTCTTC.

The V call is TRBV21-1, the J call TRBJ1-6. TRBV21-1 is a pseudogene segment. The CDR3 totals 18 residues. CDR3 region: CASSKGGAGSSYNSPLHF. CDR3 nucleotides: TGTGCCAGCAGCAAGGGGGGGGCGGGAAGCTCCTATAATTCACCCCTCCACTTT.

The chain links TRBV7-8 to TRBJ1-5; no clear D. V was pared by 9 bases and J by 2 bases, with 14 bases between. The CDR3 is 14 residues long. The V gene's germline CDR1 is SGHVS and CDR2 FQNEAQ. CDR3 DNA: TGTGCCAGTGGTAACGAGGGTGGCAATCAGCCCCAGCATTTT. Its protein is CASGNEGGNQPQHF.

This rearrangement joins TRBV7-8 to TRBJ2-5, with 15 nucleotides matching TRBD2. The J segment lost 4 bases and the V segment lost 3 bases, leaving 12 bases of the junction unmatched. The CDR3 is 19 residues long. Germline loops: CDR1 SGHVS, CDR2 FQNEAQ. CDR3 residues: CASSFGMGLAGGLGETQYF. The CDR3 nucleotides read TGTGCCAGCAGCTTTGGGATGGGACTAGCGGGGGGCCTGGGAGAGACCCAGTACTTC.

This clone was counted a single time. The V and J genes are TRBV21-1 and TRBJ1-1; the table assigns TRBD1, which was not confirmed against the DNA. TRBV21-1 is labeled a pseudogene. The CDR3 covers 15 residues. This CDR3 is CASSGTGLMNTEAFF. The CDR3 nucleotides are TGTGCCAGCAGCGGGACAGGGCTTATGAACACTGAAGCTTTCTTT.

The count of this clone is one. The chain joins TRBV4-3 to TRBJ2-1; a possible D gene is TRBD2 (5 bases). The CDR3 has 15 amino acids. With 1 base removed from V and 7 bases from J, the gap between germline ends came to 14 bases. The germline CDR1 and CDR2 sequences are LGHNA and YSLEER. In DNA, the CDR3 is TGCGCCAGCAGCCAAGTGGTCCCCCGGGGTAATGAGCAGTTCTTC. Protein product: CASSQVVPRGNEQFF.

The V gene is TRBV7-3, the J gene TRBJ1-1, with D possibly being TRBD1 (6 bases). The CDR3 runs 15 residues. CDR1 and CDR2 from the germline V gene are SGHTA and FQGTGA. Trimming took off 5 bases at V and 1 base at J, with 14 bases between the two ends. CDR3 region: CASSVGGTKNTEAFF. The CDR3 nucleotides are TGTGCCAGCAGCGTAGGGGGTACCAAGAACACTGAAGCTTTCTTT.

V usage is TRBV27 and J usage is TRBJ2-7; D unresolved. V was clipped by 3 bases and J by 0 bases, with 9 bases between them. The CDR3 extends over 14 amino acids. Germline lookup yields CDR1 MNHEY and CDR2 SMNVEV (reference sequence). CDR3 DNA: TGTGCCAGCAGTTTCACCGGGCCCTCCTACGAGCAGTACTTC. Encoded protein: CASSFTGPSYEQYF.

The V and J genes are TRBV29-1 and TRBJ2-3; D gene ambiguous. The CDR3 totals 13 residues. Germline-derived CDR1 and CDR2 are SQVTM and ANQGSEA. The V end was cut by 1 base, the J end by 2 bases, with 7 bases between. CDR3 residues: CSVEGDLTDTQYF. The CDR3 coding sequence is TGCAGCGTTGAAGGGGATCTCACAGATACGCAGTATTTT.

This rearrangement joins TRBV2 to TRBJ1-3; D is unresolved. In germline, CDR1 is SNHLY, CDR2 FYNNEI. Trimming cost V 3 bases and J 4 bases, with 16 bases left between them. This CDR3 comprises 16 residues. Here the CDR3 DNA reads TGTGCCAGCAGTGATTATCTAATGTCATCCGGAAACACCATATATTTT. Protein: CASSDYLMSSGNTIYF.

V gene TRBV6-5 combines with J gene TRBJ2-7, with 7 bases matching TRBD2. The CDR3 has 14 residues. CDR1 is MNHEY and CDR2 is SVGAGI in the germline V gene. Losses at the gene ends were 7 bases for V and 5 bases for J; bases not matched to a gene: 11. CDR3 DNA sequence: TGTGCCAGCAAGCGGGGATATGGATCGGACGAGCAGTACTTC. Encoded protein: CASKRGYGSDEQYF.

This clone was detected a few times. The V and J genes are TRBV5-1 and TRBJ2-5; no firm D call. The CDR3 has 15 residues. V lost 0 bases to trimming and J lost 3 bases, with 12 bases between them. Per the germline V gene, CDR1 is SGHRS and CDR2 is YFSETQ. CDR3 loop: CASSLGAVGKETQYF. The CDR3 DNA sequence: TGCGCCAGCAGCTTGGGTGCGGTGGGGAAAGAGACCCAGTACTTC.

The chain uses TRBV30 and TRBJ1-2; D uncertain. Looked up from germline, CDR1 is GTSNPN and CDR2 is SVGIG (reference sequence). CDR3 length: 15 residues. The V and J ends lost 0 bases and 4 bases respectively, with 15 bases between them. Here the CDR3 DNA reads TGTGCCTGGAGTGTCTCCCGACTGGGAGGCTATGGCTACACCTTC. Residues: CAWSVSRLGGYGYTF.

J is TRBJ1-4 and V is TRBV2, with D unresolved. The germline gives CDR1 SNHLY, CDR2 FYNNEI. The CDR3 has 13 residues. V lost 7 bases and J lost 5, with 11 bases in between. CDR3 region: CASMRSENEKLFF. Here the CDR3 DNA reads TGTGCCAGCATGAGGTCCGAGAATGAAAAACTGTTTTTT.

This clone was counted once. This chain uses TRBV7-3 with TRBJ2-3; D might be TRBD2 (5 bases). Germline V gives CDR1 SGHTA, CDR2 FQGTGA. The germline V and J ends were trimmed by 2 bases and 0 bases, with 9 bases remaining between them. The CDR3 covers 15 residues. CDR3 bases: TGTGCCAGCAGCTTATATGGCGGGAGCACAGATACGCAGTATTTT. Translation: CASSLYGGSTDTQYF.

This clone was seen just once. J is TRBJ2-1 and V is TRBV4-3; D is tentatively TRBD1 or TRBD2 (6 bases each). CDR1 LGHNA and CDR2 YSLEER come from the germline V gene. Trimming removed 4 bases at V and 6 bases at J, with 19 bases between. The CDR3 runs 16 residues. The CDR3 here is CASSRSSGGRTNEQFF. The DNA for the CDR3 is TGCGCCAGCAGCCGGAGTTCCGGGGGCCGAACCAATGAGCAGTTCTTC.

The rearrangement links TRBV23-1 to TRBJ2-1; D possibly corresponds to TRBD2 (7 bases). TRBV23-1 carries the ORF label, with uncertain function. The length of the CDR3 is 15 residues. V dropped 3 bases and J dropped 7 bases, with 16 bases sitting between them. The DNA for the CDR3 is TGCGCCAGCAGTCAGGGCGGGGGCAGAGAGAATGAGCAGTTCTTC. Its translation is CASSQGGGRENEQFF.

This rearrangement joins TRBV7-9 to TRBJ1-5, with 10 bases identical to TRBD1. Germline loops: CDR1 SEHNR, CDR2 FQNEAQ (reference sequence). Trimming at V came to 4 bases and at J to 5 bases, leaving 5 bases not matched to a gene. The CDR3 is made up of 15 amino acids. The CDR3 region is CASSSLGTGDQPQHF. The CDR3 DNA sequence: TGTGCCAGCAGCTCCCTCGGGACAGGGGATCAGCCCCAGCATTTT.